This entry lists 20 T cell receptor beta chains sequenced from one sample in a study of Graves' ophthalmopathy and Graves' hyperthyroidism. RNA transcripts yielded amplified TCR beta CDR3 regions. A first-round RT-PCR used HTBI primers, followed by a second-round multiplex PCR. TCRdb reprocessed the multiplex PCR reads via MiXCR and lists one record per CDR3 protein. The sample holds 650,000 to 800,000 distinct CDR3 sequences, over 40% seen once. Sequenced sample: peripheral blood. These receptors were taken from an adult man with Graves' ophthalmopathy.

This clonotype was counted many times. The chain employs TRBV19 and TRBJ1-1; 7 nucleotides agree with TRBD1. The CDR3 spans 14 residues. V shed 4 bases and J 1 base; nucleotides not matched to a gene: 3. Germline V gives CDR1 LNHDA, CDR2 SQIVND (reference sequence). The CDR3 DNA reads TGTGCCAGTAGTAGCGACAGGGCGAACACTGAAGCTTTCTTT. Its translation: CASSSDRANTEAFF.

This chain joins TRBV9 and TRBJ2-7; tentative D call: TRBD2 (6 bases). The germline V and J ends were trimmed by 4 bases and 4 bases, with 18 bases remaining between them. Germline V gene lookup returns CDR1 SGDLS and CDR2 YYNGEE. This CDR3 comprises 15 residues. The chain's CDR3 is CASSPTFGGWYEQYF. As DNA, the CDR3 is TGTGCCAGCAGCCCCACCTTTGGGGGGTGGTACGAGCAGTACTTC.

This clonotype occurred many times. The chain combines TRBV12-3 or TRBV12-4 with TRBJ1-4; 8 nucleotides align to TRBD1. The CDR3 runs to 16 residues. With 2 bases clipped from V and 8 bases from J, the junction kept 10 bases outside the gene matches. CDR3 sequence reads: CASSLIGQGSSEKLFF. The CDR3 nucleotides are TGTGCCAGCAGTTTAATTGGACAGGGAAGTTCCGAAAAACTGTTTTTT.

This clonotype was observed a single time. The J gene is TRBJ1-3, the V gene TRBV7-3; D perhaps matches TRBD1 (6 bases). Germline values: CDR1 SGHTA, CDR2 FQGTGA. V was shortened by 5 bases and J by 2 bases, with 37 bases between the two germline ends. This CDR3 is built from 23 residues. The CDR3 protein is CASSLNGRGGTRPGFYAGNTIYF. The CDR3 bases are TGTGCCAGCAGCCTAAACGGACGGGGGGGCACCCGACCGGGATTTTATGCTGGAAACACCATATATTTT.

This chain joins TRBV7-2 and TRBJ1-2; TRBD1 is a possible D gene (5 bases). The CDR3 totals 15 residues. Deletions cut 1 base from V and 5 bases from J, with 14 bases between. Germline V gene sequence: CDR1 SGHTA, CDR2 FQGNSA. In DNA, the CDR3 is TGTGCCAGCAGCTTAGTAGCGGGACTGACTTATGGCTACACCTTC. This codes for CASSLVAGLTYGYTF.

In the case of this clonotype: A read error may explain this, as a much larger clone is one base away. The rearrangement uses TRBV9 and TRBJ1-6; 8 nucleotides match TRBD1. CDR1 is SGDLS, CDR2 YYNGEE, per germline. V shed 5 bases, J shed 9 bases, and the junction held 13 bases outside the gene matches. This CDR3 is built from 16 residues. CDR3 sequence (DNA): TGTGCCAGCAGATACGGACAGGGCAGCTGGGGTTCACCCCTCCACTTT. It yields the protein CASRYGQGSWGSPLHF.

This clonotype has at least ten counts. CDR3 residues: CSARGLGQGMNTEAFF. The CDR3 DNA sequence: TGCAGTGCTAGAGGCCTTGGACAGGGAATGAACACTGAAGCTTTCTTT. The chain uses TRBV20-1 and TRBJ1-1, with TRBD1 matching over 8 bases. CDR3 length: 16 amino acids. V dropped 1 base and J dropped 0; count of bases not matched to a gene: 7. Germline assignment: CDR1 DFQATT and CDR2 SNEGSKA (reference sequence).

The chain is built from TRBV10-2 and TRBJ1-2; the D gene is possibly TRBD1 (6 bases). The V end lost 2 bases, the J end lost 3 bases, and 10 bases lay between the germline ends. Germline V gives CDR1 WSHSY, CDR2 SAAADI. The CDR3 is 14 amino acids. As DNA, the CDR3 is TGCGCCAGCAGTGAGATGGGACACGACTATGGCTACACCTTC. Translating it yields CASSEMGHDYGYTF.

This clonotype was counted many times. This chain connects TRBV25-1 to TRBJ1-5, with a tentative D call TRBD1 (6 bases). Germline lookup yields CDR1 MGHDK and CDR2 SYGVNS. V lost 5 bases and J lost 1, with 9 bases in between. The CDR3 has 14 amino acids. CDR3 protein: CASSWGGSNQPQHF. CDR3 nucleotide sequence: TGTGCCAGCAGTTGGGGGGGCAGCAATCAGCCCCAGCATTTT.

This chain's CDR3 is CSARDREGQPQYF. The CDR3 nucleotides read TGCAGCGCTCGGGACAGGGAAGGTCAGCCCCAGTACTTC. V usage is TRBV29-1 and J usage is TRBJ2-5, with TRBD1 matching 9 bases. V was pared by 7 bases and J by 9 bases, with 12 bases of the junction left unmatched. Germline V CDR1 and CDR2: SQVTM, ANQGSEA. The CDR3 extends over 13 amino acids.

This clonotype was seen repeatedly, ten times or more. J is TRBJ1-1 and V is TRBV11-2; perhaps TRBD1 as D (6 bases). Trimming removed 7 bases at V and 2 bases at J, with 11 bases between. CDR1 SGHAT and CDR2 FQNNGV come from the germline V gene. The CDR3 is made up of 13 amino acids. CDR3 bases: TGTGCCAGCAAAGACAGGAGTAACACTGAAGCTTTCTTT. Translating gives CASKDRSNTEAFF.

This clonotype occurred a few times. The V and J genes are TRBV7-8 and TRBJ1-1, with D maybe TRBD1 (5 bases). Germline loops: CDR1 SGHVS, CDR2 FQNEAQ. The CDR3 extends over 16 amino acids. Trimming stripped 1 base from V and 10 bases from J, with 22 bases between. CDR3 loop: CASSLGAQTEVFPAFF. CDR3 nucleotide sequence: TGTGCCAGCAGCTTAGGAGCTCAGACAGAGGTATTCCCAGCTTTCTTT.

As regards this clonotype: One end of the junction varies from germline; a read error may be responsible. The gene calls are TRBV25-1 and TRBJ2-7; D call uncertain. CDR1 and CDR2 (germline): MGHDK, SYGVNS. The CDR3 has 14 residues. Written as DNA, the CDR3 is TGTGCCAGCAGCCAAGAGGCCCGGATTGGCGAGCAGTGCTTC. Translated, it gives CASSQEARIGEQCF.

This clonotype has ten or more counts. CDR3 sequence: CSVILGETNEKLFF. The CDR3 DNA reads TGCAGCGTTATCCTGGGAGAGACTAATGAAAAACTGTTTTTT. The chain carries TRBV29-1 and TRBJ1-4, with D hard to call. Germline CDR1 SQVTM, CDR2 ANQGSEA. The CDR3 consists of 14 residues. V was clipped by 5 bases and J by 2 bases, with 12 bases between them.

This clonotype was observed a few times. V and J are TRBV18 and TRBJ1-1; no firm D call. The CDR3 has 14 amino acids. Looked up from germline, CDR1 is KGHSH and CDR2 is LQKENI. The V and J ends lost 0 bases and 6 bases respectively, with 11 bases between them. CDR3 amino acids: CASSPPGTKAEAFF. The CDR3, as DNA: TGTGCCAGCTCACCACCGGGCACGAAGGCTGAAGCTTTCTTT.

This clonotype was seen ten or more times. The chain combines TRBV7-2 with TRBJ2-7; 10 bases align to TRBD2. This CDR3 contains 15 residues. Germline-derived CDR1 and CDR2 are SGHTA and FQGNSA. Trimming took 0 bases from V and 4 from J; bases not matched to a gene: 3. CDR3 sequence reads: CASSLAASGGYEQYF. CDR3 nucleotide sequence: TGTGCCAGCAGCTTAGCGGCTAGCGGGGGTTACGAGCAGTACTTC.

The rearrangement uses TRBV5-1 and TRBJ1-3; 8 positions match TRBD1. Germline V gives CDR1 SGHRS, CDR2 YFSETQ. V gave up 0 bases and J gave up 9 bases; unmatched junction bases: 11. The CDR3 length is 16 residues. The CDR3 is CASSLGQGTLQGTIYF. For the CDR3, the DNA is TGCGCCAGCAGCTTGGGACAGGGGACTCTGCAAGGCACCATATATTTT.

This clonotype came up many times. The V and J genes are TRBV29-1 and TRBJ2-7; D unclear. Per the germline V gene, CDR1 is SQVTM and CDR2 is ANQGSEA. CDR3 length: 9 amino acids. CDR3 bases: TGCAGCGCCAAACGGAAATTTCGGGTC. Amino acids: CSAKRKFRV.

This clonotype was detected only a few times. The chain has TRBV11-2 and TRBJ2-7; 7 bases fit TRBD2. This CDR3 has 15 amino acids. From germline, CDR1 is SGHAT and CDR2 FQNNGV. Unmatched junction bases numbered 9, after V lost 4 bases and J lost 3 bases. The CDR3 region is CASSSRLAGDYEQYF. The CDR3 nucleotides are TGTGCCAGCAGCTCAAGGTTAGCGGGCGACTACGAGCAGTACTTC.

This clonotype occurred a few times. This may come from a read error, since a much larger clone is one base off. The chain couples TRBV7-2 to TRBJ2-7; D is unclear. Germline V gene lookup returns CDR1 SGHTA and CDR2 FQGNSA. The V end was cut by 4 bases, the J end by 1 base, with 8 bases between. This CDR3 region has 13 residues. The CDR3 bases are TGTGCCAGCAGCTCCCGACTGTCCTACGAGCAGTACTTC. Translation: CASSSRLSYEQYF.